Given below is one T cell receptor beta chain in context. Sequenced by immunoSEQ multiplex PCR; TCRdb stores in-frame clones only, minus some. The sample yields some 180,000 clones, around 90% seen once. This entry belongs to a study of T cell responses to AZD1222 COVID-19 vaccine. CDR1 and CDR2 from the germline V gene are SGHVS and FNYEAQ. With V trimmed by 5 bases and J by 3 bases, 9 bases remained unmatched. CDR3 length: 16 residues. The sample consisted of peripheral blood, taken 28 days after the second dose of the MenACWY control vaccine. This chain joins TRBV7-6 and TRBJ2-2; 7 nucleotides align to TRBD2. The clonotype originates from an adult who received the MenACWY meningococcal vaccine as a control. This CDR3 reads CASSLGLAVDTGELFF. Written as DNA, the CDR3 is TGTGCCAGCAGCCTAGGGCTAGCGGTAGACACCGGGGAGCTGTTTTTT. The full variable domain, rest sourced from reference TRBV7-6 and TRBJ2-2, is GAGVSQSPRYKVTKRGQDVALRCDPISGHVSLYWYRQALGQGPEFLTYFNYEAQQDKSGLPNDRFSAERPEGSISTLTIQRTEQRDSAMYRCASSLGLAVDTGELFFGEGSRLTVL.